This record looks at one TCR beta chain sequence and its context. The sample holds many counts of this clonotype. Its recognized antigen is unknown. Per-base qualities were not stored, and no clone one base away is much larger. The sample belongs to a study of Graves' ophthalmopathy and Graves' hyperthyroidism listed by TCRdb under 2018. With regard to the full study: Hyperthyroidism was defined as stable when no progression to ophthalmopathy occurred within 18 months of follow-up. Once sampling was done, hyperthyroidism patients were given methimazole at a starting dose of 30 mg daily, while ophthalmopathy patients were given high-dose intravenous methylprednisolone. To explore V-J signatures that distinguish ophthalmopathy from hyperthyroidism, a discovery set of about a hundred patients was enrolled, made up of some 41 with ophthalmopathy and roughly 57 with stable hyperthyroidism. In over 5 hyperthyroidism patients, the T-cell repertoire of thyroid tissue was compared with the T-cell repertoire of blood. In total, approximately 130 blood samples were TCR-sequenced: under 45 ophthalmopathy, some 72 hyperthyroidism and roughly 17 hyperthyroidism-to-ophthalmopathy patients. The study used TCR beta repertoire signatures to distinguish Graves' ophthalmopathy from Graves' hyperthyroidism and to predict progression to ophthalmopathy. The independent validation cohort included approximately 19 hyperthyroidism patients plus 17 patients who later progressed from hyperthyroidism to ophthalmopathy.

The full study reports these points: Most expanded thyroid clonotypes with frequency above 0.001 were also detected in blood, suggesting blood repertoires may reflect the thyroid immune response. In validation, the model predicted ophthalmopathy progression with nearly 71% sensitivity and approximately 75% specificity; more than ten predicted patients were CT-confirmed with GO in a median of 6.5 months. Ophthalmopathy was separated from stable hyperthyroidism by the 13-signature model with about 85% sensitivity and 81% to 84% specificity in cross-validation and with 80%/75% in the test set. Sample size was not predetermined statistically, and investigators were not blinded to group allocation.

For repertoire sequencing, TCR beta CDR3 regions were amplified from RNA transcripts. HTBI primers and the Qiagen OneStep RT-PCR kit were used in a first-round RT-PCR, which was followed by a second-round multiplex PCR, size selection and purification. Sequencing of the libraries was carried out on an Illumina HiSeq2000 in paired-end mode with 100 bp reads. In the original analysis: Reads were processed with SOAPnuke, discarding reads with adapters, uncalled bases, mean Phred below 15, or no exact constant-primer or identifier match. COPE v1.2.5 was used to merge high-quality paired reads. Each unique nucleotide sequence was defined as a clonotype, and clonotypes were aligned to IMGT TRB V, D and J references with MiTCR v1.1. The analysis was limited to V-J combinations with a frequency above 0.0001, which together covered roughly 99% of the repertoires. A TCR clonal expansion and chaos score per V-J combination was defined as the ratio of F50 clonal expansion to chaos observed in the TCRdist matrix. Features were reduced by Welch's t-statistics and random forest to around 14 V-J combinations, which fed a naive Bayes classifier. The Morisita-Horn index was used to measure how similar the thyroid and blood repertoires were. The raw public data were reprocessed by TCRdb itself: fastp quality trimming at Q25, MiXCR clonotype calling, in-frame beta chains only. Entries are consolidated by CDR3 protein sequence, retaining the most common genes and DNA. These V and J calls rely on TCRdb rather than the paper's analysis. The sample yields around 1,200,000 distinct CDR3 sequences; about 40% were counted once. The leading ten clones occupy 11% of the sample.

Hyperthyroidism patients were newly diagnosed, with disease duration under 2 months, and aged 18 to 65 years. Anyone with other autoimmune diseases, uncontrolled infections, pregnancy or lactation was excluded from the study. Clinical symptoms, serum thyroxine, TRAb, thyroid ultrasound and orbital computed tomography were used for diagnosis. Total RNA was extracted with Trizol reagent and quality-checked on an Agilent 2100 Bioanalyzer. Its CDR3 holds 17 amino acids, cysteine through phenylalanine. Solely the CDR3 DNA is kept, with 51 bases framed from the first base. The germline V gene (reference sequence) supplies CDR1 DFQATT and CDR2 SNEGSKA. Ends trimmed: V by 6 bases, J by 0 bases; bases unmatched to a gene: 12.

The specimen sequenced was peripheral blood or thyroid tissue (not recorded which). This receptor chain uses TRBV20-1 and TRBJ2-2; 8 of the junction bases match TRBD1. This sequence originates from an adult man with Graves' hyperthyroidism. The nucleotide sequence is TGCAGTGCCCCGGGACAGGAGAAAATCTCGAACACCGGGGAGCTGTTTTTT. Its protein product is CSAPGQEKISNTGELFF.